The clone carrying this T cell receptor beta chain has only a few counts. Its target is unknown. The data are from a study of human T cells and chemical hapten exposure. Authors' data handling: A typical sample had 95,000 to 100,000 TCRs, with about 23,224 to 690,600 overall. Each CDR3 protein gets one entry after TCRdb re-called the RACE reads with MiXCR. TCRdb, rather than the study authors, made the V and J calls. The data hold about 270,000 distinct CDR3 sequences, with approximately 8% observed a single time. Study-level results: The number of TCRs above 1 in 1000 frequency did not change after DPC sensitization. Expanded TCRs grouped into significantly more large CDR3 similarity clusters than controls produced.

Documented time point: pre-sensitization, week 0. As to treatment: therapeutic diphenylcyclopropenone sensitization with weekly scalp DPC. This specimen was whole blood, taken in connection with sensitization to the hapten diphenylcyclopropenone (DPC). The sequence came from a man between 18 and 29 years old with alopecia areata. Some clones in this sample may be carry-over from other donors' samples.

In nucleotides, the CDR3 is TGTGCCAGCAGCTTAGAGGGACAGGGTACAGTCTTGGCACAAAAACTGTTTTTT. It translates to CASSLEGQGTVLAQKLFF. V gene TRBV7-2 combines with J gene TRBJ1-4, with TRBD1 identical over 9 bases. V shed 1 base, J shed 9 bases, and the junction held 15 bases outside the gene matches. The CDR3 is made up of 18 amino acids. CDR1 SGHTA and CDR2 FQGNSA come from the germline V gene.